This T cell receptor (beta chain) was sequenced during a study of CD8 T cells in Susac syndrome. The RNA, roughly 0.5 to 1 ug, was put through reverse transcription using random hexamers. A multiplex approach, immunoSEQ multiplex PCR, amplified TCR beta CDR3 across 54 Vbeta and 13 Jbeta. Each CDR3 protein is one row after TCRdb ran MiXCR on the immunoSEQ multiplex PCR reads. The table has 150,000 to 200,000 distinct CDR3 sequences, 90% to 95% seen once. Sequencing was performed on CD4+ T cells from PBMCs. The sequence was obtained from a human donor in good health.

The CDR3 loop reads CASAYTANLFF. CDR3 nucleotide sequence: TGTGCCAGCGCCTACACCGCTAATCTGTTTTTT. The J gene is TRBJ2-2, the V gene TRBV7-9, with no clear D. Germline V gives CDR1 SEHNR, CDR2 FQNEAQ (reference sequence). This CDR3 has 11 residues. V was pared by 8 bases and J by 14 bases, with 15 bases between.